One sample yielded the 16 T cell receptor beta chains listed below, sequenced in a study of blood T cell repertoires in COVID-19. Data came from immunoSEQ multiplex PCR; TCRdb stores just in-frame clones and leaves some out. Here the sample spans 70,000 or so clones, 70% to 75% being singletons. The specimen sequenced was peripheral blood. Source of these receptors: a man between 65 and 85 years old with acute or convalescent COVID-19.

The chain uses TRBV29-1 and TRBJ2-5, with D possibly matching TRBD2 (5 bases). CDR1 is SQVTM and CDR2 is ANQGSEA in the germline V gene. The V gene lost 0 bases and the J gene lost 7 bases, with 15 bases spanning the gap. The CDR3 sequence is 14 residues long. The CDR3, as DNA: TGCAGCGTTGAAGAGGTACGAGGGATTCGGACCCAGTACTTC. This gives the protein CSVEEVRGIRTQYF.

The rearrangement links TRBV15 to TRBJ2-7; 10 bases map to TRBD1. V was clipped by 0 bases and J by 4 bases; unmatched bases: 12. In germline, CDR1 is LNHNV, CDR2 YYDKDF (reference sequence). The CDR3 contains 18 residues. Here the CDR3 reads CATSRDRGLDRGDYEQYF. DNA of the CDR3: TGTGCCACCAGCAGAGATCGGGGTCTGGACAGGGGGGATTACGAGCAGTACTTC.

This clone was observed a single time. The chain recombines TRBV5-6 with TRBJ1-1; tentatively, D is TRBD1 (6 bases). Germline assignment: CDR1 SGHDT and CDR2 YYEEEE. This CDR3 has 15 amino acids. V gave up 4 bases and J gave up 1 base, with 14 bases separating them. The DNA of the CDR3 is TGTGCCAGCAGCAGATCAGGGGCAGGGAACACTGAAGCTTTCTTT. Translation: CASSRSGAGNTEAFF.

The genes are TRBV6-5 and TRBJ1-1, with 8 bases that match TRBD1. Germline loops: CDR1 MNHEY, CDR2 SVGAGI. This CDR3 has 15 residues. The V and J ends lost 6 bases and 0 bases, in that order; junction bases with no gene match: 6. The CDR3 is CASRTGTGMNTEAFF. In nucleotides, the CDR3 is TGTGCCAGCAGAACGGGGACAGGAATGAACACTGAAGCTTTCTTT.

This chain uses TRBV10-3 with TRBJ2-3; 9 bases line up with TRBD2. There are 16 residues in the CDR3. V lost 2 bases to trimming and J lost 4 bases; unmatched junction nucleotides: 7. The germline V gene has CDR1 ENHRY and CDR2 SYGVKD. The CDR3 loop is CAISEPIAGDADTQYF. The CDR3 DNA sequence: TGTGCCATCAGTGAGCCTATAGCGGGAGACGCAGATACGCAGTATTTT.

This clone turned up a few times. This chain uses TRBV15 with TRBJ2-4, with 12 bases identical to TRBD1. V shed 1 base, J shed 6 bases, and the junction held 13 bases outside the gene matches. Germline V gene lookup returns CDR1 LNHNV and CDR2 YYDKDF (reference sequence). The CDR3 length is 19 residues. The CDR3: CATSRVFTGTGGDGNIQYF. CDR3 nucleotides: TGTGCCACCAGCAGAGTCTTTACCGGGACAGGGGGCGATGGAAACATTCAGTACTTC.

This clone was seen just once. This chain links TRBV28 with TRBJ2-1; TRBD1 is a possible D gene (6 bases). The CDR3 is made up of 14 amino acids. V was trimmed by 7 bases and J by 2 bases, leaving 12 bases between them. From germline, CDR1 is MDHEN and CDR2 SYDVKM. DNA of the CDR3: TGTGCCAGCACTGGGACACCGACCTACAATGAGCAGTTCTTC. Protein: CASTGTPTYNEQFF.

In this sample, this clone turned up once. The J gene is TRBJ2-1, the V gene TRBV20-1, with 8 bases aligning to TRBD1. The CDR3 consists of 11 residues. Germline-derived CDR1 and CDR2 are DFQATT and SNEGSKA (reference sequence). After removal of 6 bases from V and 9 bases from J, the junction contained 4 bases not matched to a gene. CDR3 in DNA: TGCAGTGCGGCGACAGGGGTTGAGCAGTTCTTC. It is translated as CSAATGVEQFF.

This rearrangement joins TRBV10-2 to TRBJ1-5, with 7 bases identical to TRBD1. Germline trimming cut 2 bases from V and 8 bases from J; bases unmatched to any gene: 15. This CDR3 comprises 17 residues. CDR1 and CDR2 from the germline V gene are WSHSY and SAAADI. The CDR3 sequence: CASSEPRQGVGPKPQHF. CDR3 coding DNA: TGCGCCAGCAGTGAGCCCCGACAGGGAGTGGGGCCCAAGCCCCAGCATTTT.

The CDR3 protein is CASSRTGTAQETQYF. The CDR3 DNA reads TGTGCCAGTAGTAGAACCGGGACAGCTCAAGAGACCCAGTACTTC. This rearrangement joins TRBV19 to TRBJ2-5, with 7 bases identical to TRBD1. The length of the CDR3 is 15 residues. V shed 4 bases, J shed 2 bases, and the junction held 7 bases outside the gene matches. Germline V gives CDR1 LNHDA, CDR2 SQIVND (reference sequence).

This clone was seen only once. V is TRBV28 and J is TRBJ2-5, with D unresolved. The CDR3 length is 13 residues. Trimming removed 3 bases at V and 1 base at J, with 6 bases between. Germline loops: CDR1 MDHEN, CDR2 SYDVKM. Here the CDR3 reads CASSLVGQETQYF. Written as DNA, the CDR3 is TGTGCCAGCAGTTTGGTCGGCCAAGAGACCCAGTACTTC.

This clone is a singleton in its sample. The chain uses TRBV5-1 and TRBJ1-1; no definite D call. V dropped 4 bases and J dropped 0 bases, with 7 bases sitting between them. The CDR3 covers 13 residues. Germline V lookup: CDR1 SGHRS, CDR2 YFSETQ. The CDR3: CASSVQLNTEAFF. CDR3 DNA sequence: TGCGCCAGCAGCGTCCAATTGAACACTGAAGCTTTCTTT.

The chain combines TRBV10-3 with TRBJ1-2; 7 bases are a match to TRBD1. Per germline, CDR1 ENHRY and CDR2 SYGVKD. Trimming cost V 4 bases and J 8 bases; bases outside gene matches: 7. This CDR3 spans 13 amino acids. The CDR3 loop is CAISAIQGGGYTF. The CDR3 DNA is TGTGCCATCAGTGCAATCCAGGGGGGAGGCTACACCTTC.

The chain couples TRBV18 to TRBJ2-7, with 9 bases matching TRBD2. This CDR3 region has 12 residues. The trim removed 2 bases at V and 12 bases at J, leaving 5 bases unmatched. CDR1 and CDR2 from the germline V gene are KGHSH and LQKENI. CDR3 sequence: CASSPVSGGMYF. The CDR3 nucleotides are TGTGCCAGCTCACCAGTCAGCGGGGGGATGTACTTC.

The table lists this clone with a few counts. V usage is TRBV18 and J usage is TRBJ1-4; unclear D gene. CDR1 and CDR2 (germline): KGHSH, LQKENI. V lost 0 bases, J lost 4 bases, and 9 bases lay in between. The CDR3 totals 15 residues. The chain's CDR3 is CASSPPALYNEKLFF. The CDR3 bases are TGTGCCAGCTCACCACCAGCCCTATATAATGAAAAACTGTTTTTT.

This clone appeared a few times. The DNA of the CDR3 is TGTGCCAGCAGTTTAGAAGTGGGGACTCGACAGGGAGCCTACGAGCAGTACTTC. As protein: CASSLEVGTRQGAYEQYF. The chain is built from TRBV28 and TRBJ2-7, with a possible D match to TRBD1 (7 bases). Trimming removed 2 bases at V and 2 bases at J, with 22 bases between. This CDR3 has 18 residues. The germline V gene encodes CDR1 MDHEN and CDR2 SYDVKM.